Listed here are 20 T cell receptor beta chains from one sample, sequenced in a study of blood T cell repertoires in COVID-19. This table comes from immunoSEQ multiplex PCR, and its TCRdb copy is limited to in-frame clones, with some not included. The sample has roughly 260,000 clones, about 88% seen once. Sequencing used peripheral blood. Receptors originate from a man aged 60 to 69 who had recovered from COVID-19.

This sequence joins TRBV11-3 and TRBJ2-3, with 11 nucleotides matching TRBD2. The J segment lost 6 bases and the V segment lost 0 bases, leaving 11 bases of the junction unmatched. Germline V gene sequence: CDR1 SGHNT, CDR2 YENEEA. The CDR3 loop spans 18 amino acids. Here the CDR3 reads CASSLEDGLAGGADTQYF. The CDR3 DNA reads TGTGCCAGCAGCTTAGAGGATGGCCTAGCGGGGGGCGCGGATACGCAGTATTTT. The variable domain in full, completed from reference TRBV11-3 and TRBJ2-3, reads EAGVVQSPRYKIIEKKQPVAFWCNPISGHNTLYWYLQNLGQGPELLIRYENEEAVDDSQLPKDRFSAERLKGVDSTLKIQPAELGDSAVYLCASSLEDGLAGGADTQYFGPGTRLTVL.

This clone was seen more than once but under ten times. CDR3 loop: CASSPGDRDGLGYTF. Here the CDR3 DNA reads TGCGCCAGCAGCCCGGGGGACCGGGACGGCCTTGGCTACACCTTC. This chain joins TRBV5-1 and TRBJ1-2, with TRBD1 as a possible D gene (5 bases). CDR1 is SGHRS and CDR2 is YFSETQ in the germline V gene. The CDR3 length is 15 residues. Trimming took 4 bases from V and 7 from J, leaving 20 bases between them.

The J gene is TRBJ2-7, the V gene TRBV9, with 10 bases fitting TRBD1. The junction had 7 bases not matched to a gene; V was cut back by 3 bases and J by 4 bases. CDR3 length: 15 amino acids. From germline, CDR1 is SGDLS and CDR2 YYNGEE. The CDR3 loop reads CASSEAGTGEYEQYF. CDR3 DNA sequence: TGTGCCAGCAGCGAAGCCGGGACAGGGGAATACGAGCAGTACTTC.

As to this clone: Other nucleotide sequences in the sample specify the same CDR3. The CDR3 here is CAWSEQTNTEAFF. As DNA, the CDR3 is TGTGCCTGGAGTGAACAGACGAACACTGAAGCTTTCTTT. The chain uses TRBV30 and TRBJ1-1, with unresolved D. V lost 1 base to trimming and J lost 1 base, with 7 bases between them. The CDR3 is 13 amino acids. CDR1 is GTSNPN and CDR2 is SVGIG in the germline V gene (reference sequence).

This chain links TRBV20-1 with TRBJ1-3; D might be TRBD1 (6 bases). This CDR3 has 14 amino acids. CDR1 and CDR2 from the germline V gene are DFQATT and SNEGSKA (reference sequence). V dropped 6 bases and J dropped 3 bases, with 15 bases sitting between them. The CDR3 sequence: CSASPGGNGNTIYF. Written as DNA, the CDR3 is TGCAGTGCAAGTCCGGGGGGCAATGGAAACACCATATATTTT.

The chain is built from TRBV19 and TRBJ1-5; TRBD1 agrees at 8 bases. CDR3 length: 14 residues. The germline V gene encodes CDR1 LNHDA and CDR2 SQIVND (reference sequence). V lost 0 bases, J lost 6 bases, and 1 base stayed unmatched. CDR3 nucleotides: TGTGCCAGTAGTATAGACAGGGGGCCTCAGCCCCAGCATTTT. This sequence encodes CASSIDRGPQPQHF.

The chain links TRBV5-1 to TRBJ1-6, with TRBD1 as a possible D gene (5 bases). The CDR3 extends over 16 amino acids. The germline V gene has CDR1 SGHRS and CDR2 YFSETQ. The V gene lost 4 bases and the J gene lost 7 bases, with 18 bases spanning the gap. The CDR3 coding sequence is TGCGCCAGCAGCAAAGGACATGAGCTGGGGAATTCACCCCTCCACTTT. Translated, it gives CASSKGHELGNSPLHF.

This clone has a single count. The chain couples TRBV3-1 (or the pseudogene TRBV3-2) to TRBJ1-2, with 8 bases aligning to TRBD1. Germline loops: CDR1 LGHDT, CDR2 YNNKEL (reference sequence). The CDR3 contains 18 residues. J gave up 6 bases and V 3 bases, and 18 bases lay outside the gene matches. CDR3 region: CASSHTNRGKQGEDGYTF. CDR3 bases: TGTGCCAGCAGCCACACGAATAGGGGAAAACAGGGGGAAGATGGCTACACCTTC.

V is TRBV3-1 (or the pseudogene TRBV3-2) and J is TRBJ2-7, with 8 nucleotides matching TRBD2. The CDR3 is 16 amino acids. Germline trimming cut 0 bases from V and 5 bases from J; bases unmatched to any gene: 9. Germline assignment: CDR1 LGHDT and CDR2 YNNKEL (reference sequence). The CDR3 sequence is CASSQDPSGGVHEQYF. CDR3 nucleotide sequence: TGTGCCAGCAGCCAAGACCCCTCGGGAGGGGTCCACGAGCAGTACTTC.

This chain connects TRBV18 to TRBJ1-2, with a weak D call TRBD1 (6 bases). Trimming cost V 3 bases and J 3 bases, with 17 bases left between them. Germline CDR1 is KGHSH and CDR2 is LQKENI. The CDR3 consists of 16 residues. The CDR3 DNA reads TGTGCCAGCTCACCTCTCGGTGGGGGGGGCGACTATGGCTACACCTTC. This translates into CASSPLGGGGDYGYTF.

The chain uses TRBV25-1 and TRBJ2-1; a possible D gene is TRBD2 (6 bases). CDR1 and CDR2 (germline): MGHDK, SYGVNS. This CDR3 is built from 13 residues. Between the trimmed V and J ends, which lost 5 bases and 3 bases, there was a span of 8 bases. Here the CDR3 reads CASSNGGYNEQFF. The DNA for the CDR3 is TGTGCCAGCAGTAACGGGGGCTACAATGAGCAGTTCTTC.

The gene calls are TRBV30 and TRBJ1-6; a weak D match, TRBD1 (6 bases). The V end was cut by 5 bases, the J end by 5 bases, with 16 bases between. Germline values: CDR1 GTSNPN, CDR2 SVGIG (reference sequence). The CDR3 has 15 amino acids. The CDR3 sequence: CAWSPPDSHNSPLHF. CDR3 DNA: TGTGCCTGGTCCCCCCCGGACAGCCATAATTCACCCCTCCACTTT.

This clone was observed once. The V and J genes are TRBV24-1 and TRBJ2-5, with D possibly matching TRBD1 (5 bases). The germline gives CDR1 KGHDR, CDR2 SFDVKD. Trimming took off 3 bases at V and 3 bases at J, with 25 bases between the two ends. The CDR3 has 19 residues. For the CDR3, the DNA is TGTGCCACCAGTGATCCTCCTTACAGGTCTGCTACCAATGAAGAGACCCAGTACTTC. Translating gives CATSDPPYRSATNEETQYF.

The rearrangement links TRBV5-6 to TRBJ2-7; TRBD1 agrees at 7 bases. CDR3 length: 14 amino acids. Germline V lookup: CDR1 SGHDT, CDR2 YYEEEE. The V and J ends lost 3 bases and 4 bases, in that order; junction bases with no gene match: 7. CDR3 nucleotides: TGTGCCAGCAGCTACCGACAGGGTCGGTACGAGCAGTACTTC. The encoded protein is CASSYRQGRYEQYF.

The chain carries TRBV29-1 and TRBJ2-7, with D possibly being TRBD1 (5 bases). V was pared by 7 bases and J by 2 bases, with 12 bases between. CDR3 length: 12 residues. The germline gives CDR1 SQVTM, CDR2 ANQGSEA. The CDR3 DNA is TGCAGCGCCAGGGCCGGAACCTACGAGCAGTACTTC. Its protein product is CSARAGTYEQYF.

CDR3 residues: CASSLGPRSGIGTDTQYF. The CDR3 bases are TGTGCCAGCAGCTTAGGCCCGAGGTCAGGGATTGGCACAGATACGCAGTATTTT. The genes are TRBV13 and TRBJ2-3; tentatively, D is TRBD1 (5 bases). This CDR3 contains 18 residues. CDR1 is PRHDT, CDR2 FYEKMQ, per germline (reference sequence). Trimming took off 0 bases at V and 1 base at J, with 17 bases between the two ends. The variable domain in full, with the rest retrieved from reference TRBV13 and TRBJ2-3, is AAGVIQSPRHLIKEKRETATLKCYPIPRHDTVYWYQQGPGQDPQFLISFYEKMQSDKGSIPDRFSAQQFSDYHSELNMSSLELGDSALYFCASSLGPRSGIGTDTQYFGPGTRLTVL.

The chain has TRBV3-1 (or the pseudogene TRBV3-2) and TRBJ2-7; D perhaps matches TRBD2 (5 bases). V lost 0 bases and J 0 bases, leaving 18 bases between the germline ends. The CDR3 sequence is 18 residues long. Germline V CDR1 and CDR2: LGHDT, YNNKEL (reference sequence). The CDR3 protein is CASSQDLGSGSVSYEQYF. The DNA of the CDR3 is TGTGCCAGCAGCCAAGATCTTGGGAGTGGCAGTGTCTCCTACGAGCAGTACTTC.

CDR3 region: CAWSGALTGGGNQPQHF. CDR3 coding DNA: TGTGCCTGGAGTGGAGCTCTTACAGGGGGTGGCAATCAGCCCCAGCATTTT. The chain combines TRBV30 with TRBJ1-5; the match to TRBD1 covers 8 bases. V shed 1 base, J shed 2 bases, and the junction held 10 bases outside the gene matches. The CDR3 contains 17 residues. Germline V gives CDR1 GTSNPN, CDR2 SVGIG (reference sequence).

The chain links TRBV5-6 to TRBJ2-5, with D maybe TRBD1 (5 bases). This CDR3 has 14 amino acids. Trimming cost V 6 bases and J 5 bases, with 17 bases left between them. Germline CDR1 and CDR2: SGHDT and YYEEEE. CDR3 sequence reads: CASTPSQVEETQYF. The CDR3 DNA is TGTGCCAGCACCCCCTCACAGGTCGAGGAGACCCAGTACTTC. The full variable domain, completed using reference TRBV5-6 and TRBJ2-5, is DAGVTQSPTHLIKTRGQQVTLRCSPKSGHDTVSWYQQALGQGPQFIFQYYEEEERQRGNFPDRFSGHQFPNYSSELNVNALLLGDSALYLCASTPSQVEETQYFGPGTRLLVL.

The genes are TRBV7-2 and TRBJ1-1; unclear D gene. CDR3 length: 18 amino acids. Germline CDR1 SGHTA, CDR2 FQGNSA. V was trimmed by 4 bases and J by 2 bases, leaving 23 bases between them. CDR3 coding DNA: TGTGCCAGCAGCTCAACCCTAGAGGAGGGAGGAGTAAACACTGAAGCTTTCTTT. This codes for CASSSTLEEGGVNTEAFF.